This TCR beta chain was sequenced for a study of beta chain features in type 1 diabetes. Study-level background: The patient and healthy donor groups were comparable for age, gender and cell yields. Study findings and constraints: Type 1 diabetes patients showed a moderate but significant shortening of TCRB CDR3s in all four CD4+ subsets.

Investigators reverse transcribed all isolated RNA, so they sequenced expressed TCRB transcripts. Average reads for naive, central memory and regulatory T cell samples were 3.5 million to 4.5 million. Some clones are missing from TCRdb's copy, which holds only in-frame ones; the method was immunoSEQ multiplex PCR. Here the sample spans around 300,000 clones, 13% to 15% being singletons. This clone turned up a few times. Antigen: not known. V was pared by 6 bases and J by 5 bases, with 6 bases of the junction left unmatched. Looked up from germline, CDR1 is LNHDA and CDR2 is SQIVND (reference sequence). CDR3 length: 14 residues. Every single donor gave one heparinised blood draw, and these averaged about 116 mL.

Sequencing was done on a sample of central memory CD4+ T cells from blood. The origin of this receptor is a man younger than 45 in good health. This chain joins TRBV19 and TRBJ1-4; 7 bases match TRBD1. This CDR3 is CASSNGQVNEKLFF. DNA for the CDR3: TGTGCCAGTAGCAATGGACAGGTGAATGAAAAACTGTTTTTT.